The 10 T cell receptor beta chains presented below share a single source sample, sequenced in a study of type 1 and type 2 diabetes patients. The PCR template was genomic DNA. The TCR beta CDR3 region was amplified using 30 forward and 13 reverse primers. TCRdb reprocessed the multiplex PCR reads with MiXCR, giving one entry per CDR3 protein. The table includes fewer than 300,000 distinct CDR3 sequences, roughly 50% detected once. The sequenced material came from peripheral blood mononuclear cells (PBMCs). The receptors stem from a man younger than 35 with type 2 diabetes.

The chain has TRBV9 and TRBJ2-5; 10 bases are a match to TRBD1. V lost 4 bases to trimming and J lost 4 bases; unmatched junction nucleotides: 10. This CDR3 has 16 residues. Germline assignment: CDR1 SGDLS and CDR2 YYNGEE. The CDR3: CASSRTGTGVGETQYF. CDR3 coding DNA: TGTGCCAGCAGCAGGACTGGGACAGGGGTTGGAGAGACCCAGTACTTC.

The chain couples TRBV15 to TRBJ2-5; 7 bases fit TRBD1. The CDR3 length is 15 residues. V lost 4 bases to trimming and J lost 4 bases; unmatched junction nucleotides: 9. From germline, CDR1 is LNHNV and CDR2 YYDKDF (reference sequence). The CDR3 loop reads CATSTVGGAGETQYF. The CDR3 bases are TGTGCCACCAGCACCGTAGGGGGCGCAGGAGAGACCCAGTACTTC. The variable domain in full, completed from reference TRBV15 and TRBJ2-5, reads DAMVIQNPRYQVTQFGKPVTLSCSQTLNHNVMYWYQQKSSQAPKLLFHYYDKDFNNEADTPDNFQSRRPNTSFCFLDIRSPGLGDTAMYLCATSTVGGAGETQYFGPGTRLLVL.

Only a few counts were recorded for this clonotype. The genes are TRBV19 and TRBJ2-2, with a possible D match to TRBD2 (5 bases). Germline assignment: CDR1 LNHDA and CDR2 SQIVND (reference sequence). The V end was cut by 3 bases, the J end by 3 bases, with 14 bases between. The CDR3 contains 16 residues. CDR3 sequence reads: CASSISRTRDTGELFF. The CDR3 DNA is TGTGCCAGTAGTATCAGTCGGACTCGGGACACCGGGGAGCTGTTTTTT.

V and J are TRBV19 and TRBJ2-2; D remains unclear. The ends were cut back, 7 bases at V and 0 bases at J, with 12 bases in the middle. The CDR3 runs 15 residues. The germline V gene has CDR1 LNHDA and CDR2 SQIVND (reference sequence). The CDR3 loop is CASTRTETNTGELFF. The CDR3 DNA follows: TGTGCCAGTACCAGGACGGAAACGAACACCGGGGAGCTGTTTTTT.

The rearrangement links TRBV7-6 to TRBJ2-2; 8 positions match TRBD2. Germline V gene sequence: CDR1 SGHVS, CDR2 FNYEAQ. CDR3 length: 15 residues. The V segment lost 2 bases and the J segment 6 bases; nucleotides outside the gene matches: 5. CDR3 sequence: CASSLLGLGSGELFF. DNA of the CDR3: TGTGCCAGCAGCTTATTGGGACTAGGCTCCGGGGAGCTGTTTTTT.

Regarding this clonotype: Germline is not matched at one junction end, which may reflect a read error. This chain joins TRBV6-1 and TRBJ2-7; 9 nucleotides line up with TRBD1. Germline assignment: CDR1 MNHNS and CDR2 SASEGT. The CDR3 has 14 amino acids. The CDR3 coding sequence is TGTGCCCGCAGTACAGGGGGCGCATCGTACGAGCAGTACTTC. It specifies CARSTGGASYEQYF.

The chain joins TRBV7-3 to TRBJ2-7; TRBD1 is a possible D gene (5 bases). Germline loops: CDR1 SGHTA, CDR2 FQGTGA. The V end was cut by 6 bases, the J end by 7 bases, with 22 bases between. CDR3 length: 15 residues. CDR3 DNA sequence: TGTGCCAGCAGTCCCCAGCCGCTATCTAAGGGGGAGCAGTACTTC. Amino acids: CASSPQPLSKGEQYF.

Notes on this clonotype: A read error may be the cause here, since a much bigger clone is one base away. V is TRBV2 and J is TRBJ1-1; possible D gene TRBD1, 6 bases. Germline CDR1 is SNHLY and CDR2 is FYNNEI. Trimming took off 11 bases at V and 1 base at J, with 14 bases between the two ends. The length of the CDR3 is 13 residues. The CDR3, as DNA: TGTGCCGGTAGCCTACAGGGGAACACTGAAGCTTTCTTT. Its protein is CAGSLQGNTEAFF.

The genes are TRBV20-1 and TRBJ1-2; 8 bases fit TRBD1. The CDR3 loop spans 12 amino acids. J lost 8 bases, V lost 8 bases, and 10 bases had no gene match. Germline V lookup: CDR1 DFQATT, CDR2 SNEGSKA (reference sequence). CDR3 residues: CSLQQGEEGYTF. The DNA of the CDR3 is TGCAGTCTGCAACAGGGGGAAGAGGGCTACACCTTC.

The chain couples TRBV29-1 to TRBJ1-1, with unresolved D. CDR1 is SQVTM, CDR2 ANQGSEA, per germline. This CDR3 has 12 residues. V lost 6 bases and J 8 bases, leaving 16 bases between the germline ends. CDR3 residues: CSVWEEGREAFF. CDR3 in DNA: TGCAGCGTATGGGAGGAGGGTCGGGAAGCTTTCTTT. The complete variable domain, with remaining parts taken from reference TRBV29-1 and TRBJ1-1, reads SAVISQKPSRDICQRGTSLTIQCQVDSQVTMMFWYRQQPGQSLTLIATANQGSEATYESGFVIDKFPISRPNLTFSTLTVSNMSPEDSSIYLCSVWEEGREAFFGQGTRLTVV.